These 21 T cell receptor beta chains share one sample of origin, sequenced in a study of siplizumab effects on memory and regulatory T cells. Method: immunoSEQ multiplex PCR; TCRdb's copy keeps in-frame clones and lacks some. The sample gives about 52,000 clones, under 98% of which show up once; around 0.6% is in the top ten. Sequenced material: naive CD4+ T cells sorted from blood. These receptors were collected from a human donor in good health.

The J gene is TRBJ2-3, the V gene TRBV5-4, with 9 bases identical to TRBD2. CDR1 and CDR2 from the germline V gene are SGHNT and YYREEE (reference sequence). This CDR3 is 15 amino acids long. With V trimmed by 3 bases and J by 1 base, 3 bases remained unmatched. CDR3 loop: CASSSAGGGTDTQYF. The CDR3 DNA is TGTGCCAGCAGCTCTGCGGGAGGGGGCACAGATACGCAGTATTTT.

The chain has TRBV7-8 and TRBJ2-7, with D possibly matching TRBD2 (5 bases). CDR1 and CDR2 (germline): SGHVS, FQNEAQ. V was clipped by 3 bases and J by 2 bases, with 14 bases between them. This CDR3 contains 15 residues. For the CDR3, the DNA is TGTGCCAGCAGCTTCGACCGGACGGGGACCTACGAGCAGTACTTC. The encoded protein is CASSFDRTGTYEQYF.

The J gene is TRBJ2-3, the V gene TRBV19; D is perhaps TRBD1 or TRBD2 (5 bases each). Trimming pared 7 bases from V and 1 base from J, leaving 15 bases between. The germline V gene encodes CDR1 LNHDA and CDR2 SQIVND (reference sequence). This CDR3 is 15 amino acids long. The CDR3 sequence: CASTERQGGTDTQYF. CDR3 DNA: TGTGCCAGTACCGAAAGGCAGGGAGGCACAGATACGCAGTATTTT.

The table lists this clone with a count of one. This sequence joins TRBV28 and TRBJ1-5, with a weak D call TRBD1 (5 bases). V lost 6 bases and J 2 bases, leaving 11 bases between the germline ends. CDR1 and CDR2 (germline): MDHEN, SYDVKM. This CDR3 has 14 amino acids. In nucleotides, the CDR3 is TGTGCCAGCAGGCCCGCAGGGCGCAATCAGCCCCAGCATTTT. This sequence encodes CASRPAGRNQPQHF. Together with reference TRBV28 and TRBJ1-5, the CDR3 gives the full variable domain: DVKVTQSSRYLVKRTGEKVFLECVQDMDHENMFWYRQDPGLGLRLIYFSYDVKMKEKGDIPEGYSVSREKKERFSLILESASTNQTSMYLCASRPAGRNQPQHFGDGTRLSIL.

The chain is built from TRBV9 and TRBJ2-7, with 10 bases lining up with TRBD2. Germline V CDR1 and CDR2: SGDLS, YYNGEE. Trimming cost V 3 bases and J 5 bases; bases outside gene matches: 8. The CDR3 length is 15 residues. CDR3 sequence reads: CASSALPGLANEQYF. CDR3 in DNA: TGTGCCAGCAGCGCTTTGCCGGGACTAGCGAACGAGCAGTACTTC. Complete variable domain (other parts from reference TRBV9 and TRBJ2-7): DSGVTQTPKHLITATGQRVTLRCSPRSGDLSVYWYQQSLDQGLQFLIQYYNGEERAKGNILERFSAQQFPDLHSELNLSSLELGDSALYFCASSALPGLANEQYFGPGTRLTVT.

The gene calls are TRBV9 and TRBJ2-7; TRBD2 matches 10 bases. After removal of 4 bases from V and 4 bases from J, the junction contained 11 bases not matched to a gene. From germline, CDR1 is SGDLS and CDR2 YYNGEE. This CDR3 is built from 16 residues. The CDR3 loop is CASSPLVPSGSYEQYF. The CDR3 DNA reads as TGTGCCAGCAGCCCCCTAGTGCCTAGCGGGAGTTACGAGCAGTACTTC.

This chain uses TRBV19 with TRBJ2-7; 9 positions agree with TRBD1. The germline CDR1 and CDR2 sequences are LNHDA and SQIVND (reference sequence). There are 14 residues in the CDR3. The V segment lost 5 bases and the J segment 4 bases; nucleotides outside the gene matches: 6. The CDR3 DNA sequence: TGTGCCAGTAGTTCCCGGGACAGGGTTTACGAGCAGTACTTC. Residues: CASSSRDRVYEQYF.

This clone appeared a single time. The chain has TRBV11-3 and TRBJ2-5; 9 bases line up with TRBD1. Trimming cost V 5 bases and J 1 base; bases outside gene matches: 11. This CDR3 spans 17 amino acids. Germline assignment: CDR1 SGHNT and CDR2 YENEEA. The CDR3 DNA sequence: TGTGCCAGCAGCCCACGGAGGCGGGACAGGGCCCAAGAGACCCAGTACTTC. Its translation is CASSPRRRDRAQETQYF.

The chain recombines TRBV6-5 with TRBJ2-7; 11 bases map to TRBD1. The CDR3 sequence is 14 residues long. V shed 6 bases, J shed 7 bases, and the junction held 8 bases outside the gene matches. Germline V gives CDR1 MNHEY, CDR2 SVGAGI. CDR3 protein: CASSSGQGAWEQYF. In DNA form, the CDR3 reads TGTGCCAGCAGCTCCGGACAGGGGGCATGGGAGCAGTACTTC.

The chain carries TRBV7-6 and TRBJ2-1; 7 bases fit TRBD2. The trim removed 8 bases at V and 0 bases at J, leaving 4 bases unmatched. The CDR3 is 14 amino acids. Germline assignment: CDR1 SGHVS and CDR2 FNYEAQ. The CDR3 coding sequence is TGTGCCAGCGCCCGCGGGAGCTCCTACAATGAGCAGTTCTTC. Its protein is CASARGSSYNEQFF. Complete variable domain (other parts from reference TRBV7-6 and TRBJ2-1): GAGVSQSPRYKVTKRGQDVALRCDPISGHVSLYWYRQALGQGPEFLTYFNYEAQQDKSGLPNDRFSAERPEGSISTLTIQRTEQRDSAMYRCASARGSSYNEQFFGPGTRLTVL.

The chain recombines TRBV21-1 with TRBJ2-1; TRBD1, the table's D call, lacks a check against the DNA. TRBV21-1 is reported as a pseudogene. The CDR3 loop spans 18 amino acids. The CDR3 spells CASSKGAKGQGAGNEQFF. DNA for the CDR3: TGTGCCAGCAGCAAAGGGGCCAAGGGACAGGGGGCGGGAAATGAGCAGTTCTTC.

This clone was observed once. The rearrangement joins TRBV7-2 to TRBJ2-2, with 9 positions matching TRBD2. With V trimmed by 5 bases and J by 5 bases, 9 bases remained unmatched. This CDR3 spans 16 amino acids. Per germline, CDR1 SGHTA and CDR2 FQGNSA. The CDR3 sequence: CASSQTSGSPTGELFF. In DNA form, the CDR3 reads TGTGCCAGCAGCCAGACTAGCGGCTCACCAACCGGGGAGCTGTTTTTT.

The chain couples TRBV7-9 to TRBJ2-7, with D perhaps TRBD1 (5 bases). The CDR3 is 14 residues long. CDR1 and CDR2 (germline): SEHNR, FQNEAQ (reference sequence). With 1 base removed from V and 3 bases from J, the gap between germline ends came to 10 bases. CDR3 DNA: TGTGCCAGCAGCTTAGGAGTCAGGGACTACGAGCAGTACTTC. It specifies CASSLGVRDYEQYF.

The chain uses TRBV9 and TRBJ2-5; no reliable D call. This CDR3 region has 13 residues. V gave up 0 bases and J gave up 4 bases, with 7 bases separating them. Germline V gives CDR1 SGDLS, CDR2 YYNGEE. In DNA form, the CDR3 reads TGTGCCAGCAGCGTAGGAGGCGGAGAGACCCAGTACTTC. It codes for CASSVGGGETQYF.

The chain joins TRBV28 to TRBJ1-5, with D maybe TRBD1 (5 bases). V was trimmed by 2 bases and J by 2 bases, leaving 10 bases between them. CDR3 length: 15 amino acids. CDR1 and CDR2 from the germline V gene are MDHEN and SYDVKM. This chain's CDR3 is CASSLVWDGNQPQHF. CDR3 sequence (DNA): TGTGCCAGCAGTTTAGTCTGGGACGGCAATCAGCCCCAGCATTTT.

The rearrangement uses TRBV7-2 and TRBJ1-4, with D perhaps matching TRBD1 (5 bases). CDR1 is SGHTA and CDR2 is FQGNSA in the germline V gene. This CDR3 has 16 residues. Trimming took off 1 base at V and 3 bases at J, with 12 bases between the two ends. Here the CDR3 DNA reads TGTGCCAGCAGCTTAGTATTCCGGGGGGCTAATGAAAAACTGTTTTTT. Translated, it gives CASSLVFRGANEKLFF.

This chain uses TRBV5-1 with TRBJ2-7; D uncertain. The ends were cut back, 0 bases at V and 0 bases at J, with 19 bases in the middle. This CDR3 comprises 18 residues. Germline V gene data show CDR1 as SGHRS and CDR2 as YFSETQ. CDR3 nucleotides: TGCGCCAGCAGCTTGGCCCGTGGCCCTCGGCAGGCCTCCTACGAGCAGTACTTC. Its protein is CASSLARGPRQASYEQYF. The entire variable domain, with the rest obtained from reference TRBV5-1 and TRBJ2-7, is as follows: KAGVTQTPRYLIKTRGQQVTLSCSPISGHRSVSWYQQTPGQGLQFLFEYFSETQRNKGNFPGRFSGRQFSNSRSEMNVSTLELGDSALYLCASSLARGPRQASYEQYFGPGTRLTVT.

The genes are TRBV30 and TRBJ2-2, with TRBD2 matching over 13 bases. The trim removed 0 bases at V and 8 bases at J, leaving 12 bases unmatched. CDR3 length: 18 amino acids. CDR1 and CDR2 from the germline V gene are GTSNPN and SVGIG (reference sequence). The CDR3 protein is CAWSVRGLAGPVAGELFF. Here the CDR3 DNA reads TGTGCCTGGAGTGTACGGGGACTAGCGGGACCCGTTGCGGGGGAGCTGTTTTTT.

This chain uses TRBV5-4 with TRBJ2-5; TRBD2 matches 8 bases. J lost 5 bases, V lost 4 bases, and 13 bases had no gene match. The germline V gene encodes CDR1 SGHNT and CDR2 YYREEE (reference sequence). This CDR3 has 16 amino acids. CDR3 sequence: CASSHNSGSVGETQYF. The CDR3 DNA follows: TGTGCCAGCAGCCACAACAGCGGGAGCGTAGGGGAGACCCAGTACTTC.

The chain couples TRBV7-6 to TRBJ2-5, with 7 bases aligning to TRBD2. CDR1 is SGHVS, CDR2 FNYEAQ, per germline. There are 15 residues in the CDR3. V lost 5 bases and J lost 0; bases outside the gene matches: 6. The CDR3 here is CASSLWGGYQETQYF. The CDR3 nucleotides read TGTGCCAGCAGCCTTTGGGGGGGTTACCAAGAGACCCAGTACTTC.

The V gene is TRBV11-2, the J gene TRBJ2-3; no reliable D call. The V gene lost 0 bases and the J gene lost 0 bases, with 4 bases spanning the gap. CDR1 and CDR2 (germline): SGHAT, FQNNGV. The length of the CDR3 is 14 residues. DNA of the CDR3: TGTGCCAGCAGCTTAGATCACAGCACAGATACGCAGTATTTT. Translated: CASSLDHSTDTQYF.